These 17 T cell receptor beta chains were sequenced from one sample in a study of T cells in Graves' hyperthyroidism and ophthalmopathy. The source material, RNA transcripts, was used to amplify TCR beta CDR3 regions. Using the HTBI primer set, a first-round RT-PCR was run on the TCR CDR3. TCRdb reprocessed the multiplex PCR reads with MiXCR, giving one entry per CDR3 protein. The table records about 640,000 distinct CDR3 sequences, 45% of them present only once. The sequenced sample consisted of peripheral blood or thyroid tissue (not recorded which). The receptors were gathered from an adult man with Graves' disease, either hyperthyroidism or ophthalmopathy (not recorded which).

This clonotype appeared a few times. This chain joins TRBV4-1 and TRBJ2-7; TRBD2 is a possible D gene (5 bases). From germline, CDR1 is MGHRA and CDR2 YSYEKL. The CDR3 loop spans 14 amino acids. Trimming took off 6 bases at V and 2 bases at J, with 14 bases between the two ends. CDR3 in DNA: TGCGCCAGCAGTGCCGGCGGGTGGGCCTACGAGCAGTACTTC. Amino acid sequence: CASSAGGWAYEQYF.

There are a few counts of this clonotype. The J gene is TRBJ2-7, the V gene TRBV5-1; 7 bases match TRBD2. J lost 0 bases, V lost 1 base, and 7 bases had no gene match. The germline V gene has CDR1 SGHRS and CDR2 YFSETQ. The CDR3 contains 16 residues. CDR3 residues: CASSLWPAGSSYEQYF. Here the CDR3 DNA reads TGCGCCAGCAGCTTGTGGCCAGCGGGGAGCTCCTACGAGCAGTACTTC.

This clonotype came up many times. The chain uses TRBV10-3 and TRBJ1-5; 7 bases are a match to TRBD1. CDR1 and CDR2 from the germline V gene are ENHRY and SYGVKD. This CDR3 region has 15 residues. V lost 4 bases to trimming and J lost 4 bases; unmatched junction nucleotides: 7. CDR3: CAISVTGAQNQPQHF. The CDR3, as DNA: TGTGCCATCAGTGTCACAGGGGCCCAGAATCAGCCCCAGCATTTT.

Only one count was recorded for this clonotype. This sequence joins TRBV25-1 and TRBJ1-1; TRBD1 agrees at 7 bases. After removal of 3 bases from V and 4 bases from J, the junction contained 5 bases not matched to a gene. The length of the CDR3 is 14 residues. In germline, CDR1 is MGHDK, CDR2 SYGVNS. CDR3 sequence: CASSELRTGTEAFF. CDR3 in DNA: TGTGCCAGCAGTGAGCTTCGGACAGGCACTGAAGCTTTCTTT.

This clonotype is a singleton in its sample. This chain links TRBV29-1 with TRBJ1-5; weak D call: TRBD1 (5 bases). The CDR3 is 11 amino acids. The germline V gene has CDR1 SQVTM and CDR2 ANQGSEA. The V end lost 4 bases, the J end lost 12 bases, and 13 bases lay between the germline ends. DNA for the CDR3: TGCAGCGTTGTTGGTGCGACAGACCAGCATTTT. It yields the protein CSVVGATDQHF.

This sequence joins TRBV20-1 and TRBJ1-1, with D maybe TRBD1 (5 bases). The CDR3 runs to 13 residues. Between the trimmed V and J ends, which lost 2 bases and 0 bases, there was a span of 7 bases. The germline gives CDR1 DFQATT, CDR2 SNEGSKA (reference sequence). CDR3 coding DNA: TGCAGTGCTAGAAAACAGGTGAACACTGAAGCTTTCTTT. Translating it yields CSARKQVNTEAFF.

This clonotype was counted a few times. The chain uses TRBV5-1 and TRBJ2-7; 10 positions match TRBD1. In germline, CDR1 is SGHRS, CDR2 YFSETQ. The CDR3 extends over 15 amino acids. V shed 3 bases and J 6 bases; nucleotides not matched to a gene: 9. CDR3 coding DNA: TGCGCCAGCAGCTCCCAGGAGACAGGGGGCTTCGAGCAGTACTTC. This sequence encodes CASSSQETGGFEQYF.

A remark on this clonotype: This could be a read error, since a much larger clone is one nucleotide away. The gene calls are TRBV10-3 and TRBJ1-2, with no clear D. Trimming left V 10 bases short and J 2 bases short, with 20 bases between. The germline V gene encodes CDR1 ENHRY and CDR2 SYGVKD. CDR3 length equals 15 residues. This CDR3 is CATGDQRTGNYGYTF. CDR3 bases: TGTGCCACCGGTGATCAGCGGACGGGGAACTATGGCTACACCTTC.

This clonotype has a handful of counts. The chain recombines TRBV7-9 with TRBJ1-4; a weak D match, TRBD2 (5 bases). The J call may be mistaken, given a closer DNA end match to TRBJ2-2. The CDR3 contains 16 residues. Germline V gives CDR1 SEHNR, CDR2 FQNEAQ (reference sequence). As DNA, the CDR3 is TGTGCCAGCAGCTTAGCGGGAGCCCCTTGGCCCGGGGAGCTGTTTTTT. This translates into CASSLAGAPWPGELFF.

The gene calls are TRBV29-1 and TRBJ2-2, with TRBD2 matching 7 bases. Germline V CDR1 and CDR2: SQVTM, ANQGSEA. Germline trimming cut 7 bases from V and 6 bases from J; bases unmatched to any gene: 26. This CDR3 is 19 amino acids long. In nucleotides, the CDR3 is TGCAGCGGCTTGGGAGGGCTATCGCCAGGAGTCCTTGGGGCCGGGGAGCTGTTTTTT. Amino acid sequence: CSGLGGLSPGVLGAGELFF.

The chain has TRBV10-3 and TRBJ1-2; D unclear. The CDR3 is made up of 16 amino acids. Germline loops: CDR1 ENHRY, CDR2 SYGVKD. Between the trimmed V and J ends, which lost 0 bases and 3 bases, there was a span of 14 bases. The CDR3 region has the DNA TGTGCCATCAGTGAGTCAGTTGTTTTGGAGTACTATGGCTACACCTTC. Translating gives CAISESVVLEYYGYTF.

V and J are TRBV24-1 and TRBJ1-2, with D possibly TRBD1 on 6 matching bases. V was pared by 4 bases and J by 4 bases, with 15 bases between. CDR3 length equals 15 residues. Per the germline V gene, CDR1 is KGHDR and CDR2 is SFDVKD. This chain's CDR3 is CATSEAGQLPYGYTF. DNA for the CDR3: TGTGCCACCAGTGAGGCCGGACAGCTACCCTATGGCTACACCTTC.

This sequence joins TRBV7-9 and TRBJ1-5; possibly TRBD1 for D (5 bases). The germline V gene encodes CDR1 SEHNR and CDR2 FQNEAQ (reference sequence). This CDR3 contains 17 residues. Trimming took off 11 bases at V and 0 bases at J, with 23 bases between the two ends. In DNA, the CDR3 is TGTGCCCGTTCCTTAGCAGGGATCTGGGTTAGCAATCAGCCCCAGCATTTT. Amino acids: CARSLAGIWVSNQPQHF. The full variable domain, its missing parts supplied by reference TRBV7-9 and TRBJ1-5, is DTGVSQNPRHKITKRGQNVTFRCDPISEHNRLYWYRQTLGQGPEFLTYFQNEAQLEKSRLLSDRFSAERPKGSFSTLEIQRTEQGDSAMYLCARSLAGIWVSNQPQHFGDGTRLSIL.

This clonotype has more than one count but fewer than ten. CDR3 sequence: CASSPAGTPFNYGYTF. DNA for the CDR3: TGTGCCAGCAGTCCAGCCGGGACACCTTTTAACTATGGCTACACCTTC. The gene calls are TRBV12-3 or TRBV12-4 and TRBJ1-2; possibly TRBD1 for D (6 bases). V lost 5 bases and J lost 1, with 17 bases in between. The CDR3 extends over 16 amino acids.

This clonotype came up many times. The chain uses TRBV24-1 and TRBJ1-1, with a tentative D call TRBD1 (6 bases). This CDR3 has 15 amino acids. Germline-derived CDR1 and CDR2 are KGHDR and SFDVKD. The ends were cut back, 9 bases at V and 3 bases at J, with 19 bases in the middle. This CDR3 is CATAPGTRGDTEAFF. The DNA of the CDR3 is TGTGCCACCGCCCCCGGGACAAGGGGTGACACTGAAGCTTTCTTT.

This clonotype was observed a handful of times. The chain has TRBV7-8 and TRBJ1-6; D is perhaps TRBD1 (5 bases). The germline V gene has CDR1 SGHVS and CDR2 FQNEAQ. CDR3 length: 13 amino acids. Trimming removed 3 bases at V and 9 bases at J, with 9 bases between. CDR3 loop: CASSLGGTSPLHF. The CDR3 DNA follows: TGTGCCAGCAGCTTGGGCGGGACTTCACCCCTCCACTTT.

Many counts were recorded for this clonotype. This chain connects TRBV5-1 to TRBJ1-1; D remains ambiguous. CDR3 length equals 13 residues. V was cut by 0 bases and J by 0 bases, with 3 bases left in between. CDR1 SGHRS and CDR2 YFSETQ come from the germline V gene. CDR3 DNA: TGCGCCAGCAGCTTGGAGATGAACACTGAAGCTTTCTTT. Translated, it gives CASSLEMNTEAFF.